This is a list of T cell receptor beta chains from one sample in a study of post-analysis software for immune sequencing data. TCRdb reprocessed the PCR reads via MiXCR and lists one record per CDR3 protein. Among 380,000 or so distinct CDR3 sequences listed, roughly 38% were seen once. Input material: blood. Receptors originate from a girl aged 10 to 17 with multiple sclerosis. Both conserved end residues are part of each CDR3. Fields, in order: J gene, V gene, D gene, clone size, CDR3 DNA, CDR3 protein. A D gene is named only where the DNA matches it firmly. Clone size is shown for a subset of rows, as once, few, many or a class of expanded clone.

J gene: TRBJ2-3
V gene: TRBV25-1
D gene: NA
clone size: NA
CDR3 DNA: TGTGCCAGCTCTGAGAGAAGGGCCCCAGATATGCAGTATTTT
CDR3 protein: CASSERRAPDMQYF

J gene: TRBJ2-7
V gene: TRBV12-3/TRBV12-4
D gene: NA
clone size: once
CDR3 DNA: TGTGCCAGCAGCCACGGGGCCACCTACGAGCAGTACTTC
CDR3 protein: CASSHGATYEQYF

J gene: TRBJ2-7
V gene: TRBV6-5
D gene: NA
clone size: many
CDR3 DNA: TGTGCCAGCAGCTACCCCGATTCGTACGAGCAGTACTTC
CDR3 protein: CASSYPDSYEQYF

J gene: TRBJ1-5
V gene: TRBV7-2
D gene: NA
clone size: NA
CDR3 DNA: TGTGCCAGCAGCCGCTTCGGACAGCCCCAGCATTTT
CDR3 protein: CASSRFGQPQHF

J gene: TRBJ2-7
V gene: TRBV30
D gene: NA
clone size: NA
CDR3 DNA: TGTGCCTGGAGTGACGACAGTCAGCGGCCGTACGAGCAGTACTTC
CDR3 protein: CAWSDDSQRPYEQYF

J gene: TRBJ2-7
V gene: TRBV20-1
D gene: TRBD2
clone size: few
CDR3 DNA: TGCAGTGCTAGCGCCTCCGGACTAGCGGGCTACGAGCAGTACTTC
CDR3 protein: CSASASGLAGYEQYF

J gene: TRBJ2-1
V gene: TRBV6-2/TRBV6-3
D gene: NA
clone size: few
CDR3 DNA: TGTACCAGCAGTGAACAGGGCTACAATGAGCAGTTCTTC
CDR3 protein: CTSSEQGYNEQFF

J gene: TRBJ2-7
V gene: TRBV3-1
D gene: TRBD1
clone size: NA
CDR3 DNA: TGTGCCAGCAGCCGCCGGGACAGGGGGGACGAGCAGTACTTC
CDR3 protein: CASSRRDRGDEQYF

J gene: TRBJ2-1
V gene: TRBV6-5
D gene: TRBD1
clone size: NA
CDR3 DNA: TGTGCCAGCAGTTACGGGACAGAGAACAATGAGCAGTTCTTC
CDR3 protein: CASSYGTENNEQFF

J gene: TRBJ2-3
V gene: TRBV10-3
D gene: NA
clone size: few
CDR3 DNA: TGTGCCTCAGGGGTGGGCACAGATACGCAGTATTTT
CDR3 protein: CASGVGTDTQYF

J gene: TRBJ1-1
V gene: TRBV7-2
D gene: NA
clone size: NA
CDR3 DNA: TGTGCCAGCAGCTTAGGGGGAGGTGATACTGAAGCTTTCTTT
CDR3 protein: CASSLGGGDTEAFF

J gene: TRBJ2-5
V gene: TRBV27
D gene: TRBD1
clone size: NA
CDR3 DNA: TGTGCCAGCAGTTCCCCCGGGACAGGAACCTACGGGCAGTACTTC
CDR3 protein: CASSSPGTGTYGQYF

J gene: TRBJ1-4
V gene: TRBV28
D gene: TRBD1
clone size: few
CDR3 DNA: TGTGCCAGCAGTCCGGGAGGGACAGCAACTAATGAAAAACTGTTTTTT
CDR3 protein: CASSPGGTATNEKLFF

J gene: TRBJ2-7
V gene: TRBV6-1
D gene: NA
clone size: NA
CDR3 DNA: TGTGCCAGCAGGGGAGGTGGTCGATACGAGCAGTACTTC
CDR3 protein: CASRGGGRYEQYF

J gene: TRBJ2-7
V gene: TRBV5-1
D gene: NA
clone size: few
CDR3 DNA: TGCGCCAGCAGAGGAGACCCCCACTACGAGCAGTACTTC
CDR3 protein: CASRGDPHYEQYF

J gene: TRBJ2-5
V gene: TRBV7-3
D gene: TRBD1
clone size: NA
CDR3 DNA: TGTGCCAGCAGCCTACGACAGGGGGGGTGGGAGACCCAGTACTTC
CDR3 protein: CASSLRQGGWETQYF

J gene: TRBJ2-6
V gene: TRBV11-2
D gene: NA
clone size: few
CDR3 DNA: TGTGCCAGCAGCTTGGAGGGGGCATCTGGGGCCAACGTCCTGACTTTC
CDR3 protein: CASSLEGASGANVLTF

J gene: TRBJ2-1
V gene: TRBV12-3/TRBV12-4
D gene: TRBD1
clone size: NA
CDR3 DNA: TGTGCCAGCAGTCCCGGACAGGGCGGTGAGCAGTTCTTC
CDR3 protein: CASSPGQGGEQFF

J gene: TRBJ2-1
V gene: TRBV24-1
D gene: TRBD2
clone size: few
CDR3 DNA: TGTGCCACCAGTCTCTCCGGGCTAGCGGGGCTAAAGAATGAGCAGTTCTTC
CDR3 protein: CATSLSGLAGLKNEQFF

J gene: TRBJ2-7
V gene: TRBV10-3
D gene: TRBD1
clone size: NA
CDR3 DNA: TGTGCCATCAGAACCGACAGGGGAGGCTCCTACGAGCAGTACTTC
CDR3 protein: CAIRTDRGGSYEQYF

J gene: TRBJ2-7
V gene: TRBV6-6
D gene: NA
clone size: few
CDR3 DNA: TGTGCCAGCAGTTTACTAGTGGCAGCCTACGAGCAGTACTTC
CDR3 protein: CASSLLVAAYEQYF

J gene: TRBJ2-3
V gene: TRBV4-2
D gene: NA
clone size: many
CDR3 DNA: TGTGCCAGCAGCCAAGATTATACTGTGAGCACAGATACGCAGTATTTT
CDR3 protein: CASSQDYTVSTDTQYF

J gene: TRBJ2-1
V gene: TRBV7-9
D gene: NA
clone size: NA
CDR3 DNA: TGTGCCAGCAGCTTTATCTCGAGCTCCTACAATGAGCAGTTCTTC
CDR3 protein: CASSFISSSYNEQFF

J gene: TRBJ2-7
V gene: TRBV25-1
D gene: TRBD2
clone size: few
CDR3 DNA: TGTGCCAGCAGCGATCTGGGCGGGGGGCTCTACGAGCAGTACTTC
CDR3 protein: CASSDLGGGLYEQYF

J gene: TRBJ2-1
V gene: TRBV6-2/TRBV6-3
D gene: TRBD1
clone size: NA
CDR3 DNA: TGTGCCAGCAGTTACTCCGCACCCTTGACAGGGGGCAATGAGCAGTTCTTC
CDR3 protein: CASSYSAPLTGGNEQFF

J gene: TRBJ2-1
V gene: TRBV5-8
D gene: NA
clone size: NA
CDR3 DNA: TGTGCCAGCCGGGACGGTAGCTCCTACAATGAGCAGTTCTTC
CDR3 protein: CASRDGSSYNEQFF

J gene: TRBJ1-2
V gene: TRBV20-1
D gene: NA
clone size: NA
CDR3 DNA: TGCAGTGCTACAATTGGCTATGGCTACACCTTC
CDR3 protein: CSATIGYGYTF

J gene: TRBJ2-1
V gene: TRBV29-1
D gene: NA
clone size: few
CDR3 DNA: TGCAGCGGCTTCGGGACGGCTGATAGCTCCTACAATGAGCAGTTCTTC
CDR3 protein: CSGFGTADSSYNEQFF

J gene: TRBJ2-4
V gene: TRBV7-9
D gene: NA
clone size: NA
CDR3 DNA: TGTGCCGGCAGCCGCCCCGGCCTAGCCAAAAACATTCAGTACTTC
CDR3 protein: CAGSRPGLAKNIQYF

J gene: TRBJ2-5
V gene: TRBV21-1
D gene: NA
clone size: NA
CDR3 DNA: TGTGCCAGCAGCAAGGGACGGTGGCAAGAGACCCAGTACTTC
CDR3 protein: CASSKGRWQETQYF

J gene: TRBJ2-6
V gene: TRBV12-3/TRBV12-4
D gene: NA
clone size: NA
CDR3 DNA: TGTGCCAGCAGCTTTACCTGGGACGGTCTCTCTGGGGCCAACGTCCTGACTTTC
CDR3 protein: CASSFTWDGLSGANVLTF

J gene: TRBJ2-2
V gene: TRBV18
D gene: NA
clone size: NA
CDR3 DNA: TGTGCCAACTCACCACCGTCGGCGGGGTCGAACACCGGGGAGCTGTTTTTT
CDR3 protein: CANSPPSAGSNTGELFF

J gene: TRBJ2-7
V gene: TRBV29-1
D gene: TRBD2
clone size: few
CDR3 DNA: TGCAGCGTGTGGTTAGCGGGGGGTCGTGTAGACGAGCAGTACTTC
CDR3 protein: CSVWLAGGRVDEQYF

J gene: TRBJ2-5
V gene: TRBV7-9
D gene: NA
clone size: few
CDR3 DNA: TGTGCCAGCAGCTTACGGGCAGGGGATAAAGAGACCCAGTACTTC
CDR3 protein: CASSLRAGDKETQYF

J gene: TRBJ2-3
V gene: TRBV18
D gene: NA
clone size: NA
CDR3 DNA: TGTGCCAGCTCAGGAGCAGCAAGTACAGATACGCAGTATTTT
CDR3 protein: CASSGAASTDTQYF

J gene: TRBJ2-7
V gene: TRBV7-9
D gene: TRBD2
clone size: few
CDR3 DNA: TGTGCCAGCAGCTTAACCCCAGCGGGGGGCCACGAGCAGTACTTC
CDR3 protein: CASSLTPAGGHEQYF

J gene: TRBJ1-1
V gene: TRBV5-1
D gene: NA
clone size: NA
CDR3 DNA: TGCGCCAGCAGCTTATACCCGGGCGGTAAGAACACTGAAGCTTTCTTT
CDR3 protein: CASSLYPGGKNTEAFF

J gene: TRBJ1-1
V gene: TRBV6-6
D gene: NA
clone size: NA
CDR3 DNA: TGTGCCAGCACCCCTCAGGCGGGGAACACTGAAGCTTTCTTT
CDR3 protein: CASTPQAGNTEAFF

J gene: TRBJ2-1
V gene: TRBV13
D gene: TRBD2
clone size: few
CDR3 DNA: TGTGCCAGCAGCGCCGGGACTACCTTCGGCAATGAGCAGTTCTTC
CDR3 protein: CASSAGTTFGNEQFF

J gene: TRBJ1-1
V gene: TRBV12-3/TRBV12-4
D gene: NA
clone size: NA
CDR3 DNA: TGTGCCAGCAGCCGGACCGGACAGCAGGGGATCACTGAAGCTTTCTTT
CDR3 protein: CASSRTGQQGITEAFF

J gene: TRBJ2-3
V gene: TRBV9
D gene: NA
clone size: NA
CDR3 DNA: TGTGCCTGCAGCCCCCGGGACCCGAAGTGGTATTTT
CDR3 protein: CACSPRDPKWYF

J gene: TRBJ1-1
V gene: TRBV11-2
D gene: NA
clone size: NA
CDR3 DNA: TGTGCCAGCAGCTTCCGGGACACGCCCTTGAACACTGAAGCTTTCTTT
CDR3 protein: CASSFRDTPLNTEAFF

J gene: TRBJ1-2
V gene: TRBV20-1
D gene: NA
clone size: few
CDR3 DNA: TGCAGTGCTAGCAGGGAGGATAGCTACACCTTC
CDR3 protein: CSASREDSYTF

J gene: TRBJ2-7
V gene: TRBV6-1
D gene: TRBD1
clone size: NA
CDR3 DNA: TGTGCCAGCAGTTTCCCGGGACAGGGTGACAATGAGCAGTACTTC
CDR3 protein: CASSFPGQGDNEQYF

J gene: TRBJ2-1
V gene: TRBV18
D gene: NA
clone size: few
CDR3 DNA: TGTGCCAGCTCACCGGGTCAACTGATTCACAATGAGCAGTTCTTC
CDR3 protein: CASSPGQLIHNEQFF

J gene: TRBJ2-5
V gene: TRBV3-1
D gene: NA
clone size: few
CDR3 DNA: TGTGCCAGCAGCCAAGTAGCGGAGGAGACCCAGTACTTC
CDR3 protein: CASSQVAEETQYF

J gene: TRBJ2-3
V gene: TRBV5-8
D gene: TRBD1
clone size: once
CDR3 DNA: TGTGCCAGCAGCCTACAGGGGGCCACAGATACGCAGTATTTT
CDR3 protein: CASSLQGATDTQYF

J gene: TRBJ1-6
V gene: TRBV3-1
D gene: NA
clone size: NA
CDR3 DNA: TGTGCCAGCAGCCGACCCGGGGTTTCACCCCTCCACTTT
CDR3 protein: CASSRPGVSPLHF

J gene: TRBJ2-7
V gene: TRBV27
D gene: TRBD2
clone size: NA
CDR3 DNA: TGTGCCAGCAGTTCAGCCGGGACTACCTACTACGAGCAGTACTTC
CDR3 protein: CASSSAGTTYYEQYF

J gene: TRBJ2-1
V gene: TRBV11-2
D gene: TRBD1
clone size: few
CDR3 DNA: TGTGCCAGCAGCTTAGAACAGGGGACCTACAATGAGCGGTTCTTC
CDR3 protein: CASSLEQGTYNERFF

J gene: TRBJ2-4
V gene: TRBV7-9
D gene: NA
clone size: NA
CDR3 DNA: TGTGCCAGCAGCTTAGCACCCGCCGGGGGCAAAAACATTCAGTACTTC
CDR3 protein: CASSLAPAGGKNIQYF

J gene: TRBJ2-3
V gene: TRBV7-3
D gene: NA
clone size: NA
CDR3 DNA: TGTGCCAGCAGCTTATTGGGGGACACAGATACGCAGTATTTT
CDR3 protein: CASSLLGDTDTQYF

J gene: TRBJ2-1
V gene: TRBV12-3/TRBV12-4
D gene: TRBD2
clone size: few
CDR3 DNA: TGTGCCAGCAGCCCCCTAGCGGGGCGCTCCTACAATGAGCAGTTCTTC
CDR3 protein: CASSPLAGRSYNEQFF

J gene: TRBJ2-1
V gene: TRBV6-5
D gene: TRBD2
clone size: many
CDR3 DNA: TGTGCCAGCAGCCCCGGACTAGCGGGGGGCCTCAATGAGCAGTTCTTC
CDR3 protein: CASSPGLAGGLNEQFF

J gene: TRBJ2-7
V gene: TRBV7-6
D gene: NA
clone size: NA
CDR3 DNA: TGTGCCAGCAGCCGGACGGTCCGGGCCTACGAGCAGTACTTC
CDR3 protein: CASSRTVRAYEQYF

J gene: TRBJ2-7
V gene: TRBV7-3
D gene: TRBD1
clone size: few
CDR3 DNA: TGTGCCAGCAGCTTAACTTTACAGGGGAGCGAGCAGTACTTC
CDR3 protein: CASSLTLQGSEQYF

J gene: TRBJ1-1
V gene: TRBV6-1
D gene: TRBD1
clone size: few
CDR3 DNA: TGTGCCAGCAGTTTCGACAGGGCCACTGAAGCTTTCTTT
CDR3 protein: CASSFDRATEAFF